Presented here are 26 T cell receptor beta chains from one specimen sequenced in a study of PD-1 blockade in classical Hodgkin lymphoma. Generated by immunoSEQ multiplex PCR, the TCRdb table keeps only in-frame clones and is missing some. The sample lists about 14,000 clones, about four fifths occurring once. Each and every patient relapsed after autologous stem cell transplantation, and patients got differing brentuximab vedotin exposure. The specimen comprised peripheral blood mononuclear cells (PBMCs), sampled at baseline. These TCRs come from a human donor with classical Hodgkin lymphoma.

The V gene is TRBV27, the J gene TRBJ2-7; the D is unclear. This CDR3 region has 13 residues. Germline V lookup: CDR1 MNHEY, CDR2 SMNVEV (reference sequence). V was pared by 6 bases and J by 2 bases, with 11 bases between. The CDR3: CASSPGRAYEQYF. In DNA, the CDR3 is TGTGCCAGCAGCCCCGGACGGGCCTACGAGCAGTACTTC.

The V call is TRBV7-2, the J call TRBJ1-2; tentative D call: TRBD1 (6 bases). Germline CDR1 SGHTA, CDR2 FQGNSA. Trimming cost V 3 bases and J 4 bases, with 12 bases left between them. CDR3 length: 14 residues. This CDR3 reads CASSFSGAVYGYTF. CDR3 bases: TGTGCCAGCAGCTTCTCAGGGGCGGTCTATGGCTACACCTTC. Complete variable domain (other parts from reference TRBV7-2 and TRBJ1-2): GAGVSQSPSNKVTEKGKDVELRCDPISGHTALYWYRQSLGQGLEFLIYFQGNSAPDKSGLPSDRFSAERTGGSVSTLTIQRTQQEDSAVYLCASSFSGAVYGYTFGSGTRLTVV.

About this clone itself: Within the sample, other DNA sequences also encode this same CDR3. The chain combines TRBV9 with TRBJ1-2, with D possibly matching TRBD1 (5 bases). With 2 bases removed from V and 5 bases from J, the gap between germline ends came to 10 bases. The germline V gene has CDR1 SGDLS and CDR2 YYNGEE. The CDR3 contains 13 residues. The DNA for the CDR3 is TGTGCCAGCAGCGTGGGTCAGGGTTATGGCTACACCTTC. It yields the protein CASSVGQGYGYTF.

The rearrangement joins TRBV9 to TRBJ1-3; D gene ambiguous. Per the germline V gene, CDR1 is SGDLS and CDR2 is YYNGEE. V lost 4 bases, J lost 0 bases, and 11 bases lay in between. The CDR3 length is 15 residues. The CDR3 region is CASSLLDSSGNTIYF. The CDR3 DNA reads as TGTGCCAGCAGCCTTTTAGACTCCTCTGGAAACACCATATATTTT.

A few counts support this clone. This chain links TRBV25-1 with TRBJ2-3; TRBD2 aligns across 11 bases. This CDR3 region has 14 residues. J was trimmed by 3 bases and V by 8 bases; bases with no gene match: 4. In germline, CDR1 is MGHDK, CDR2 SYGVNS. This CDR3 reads CASGVAGGTDTQYF. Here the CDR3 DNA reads TGTGCCAGCGGAGTAGCGGGGGGGACAGATACGCAGTATTTT.

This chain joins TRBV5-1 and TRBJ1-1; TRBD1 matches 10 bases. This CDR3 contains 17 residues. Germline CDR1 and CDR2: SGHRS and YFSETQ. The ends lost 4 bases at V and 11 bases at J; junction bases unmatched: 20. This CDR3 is CASSTTSLSGQGGRAFF. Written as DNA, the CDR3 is TGCGCCAGCAGCACTACCTCTTTATCTGGACAGGGGGGTCGGGCTTTCTTT.

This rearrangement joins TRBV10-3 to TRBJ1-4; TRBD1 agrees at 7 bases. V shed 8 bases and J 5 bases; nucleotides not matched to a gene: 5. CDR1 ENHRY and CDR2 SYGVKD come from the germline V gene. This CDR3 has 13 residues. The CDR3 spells CAISGTENEKLFF. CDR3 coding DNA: TGTGCCATCTCGGGGACAGAGAATGAAAAACTGTTTTTT.

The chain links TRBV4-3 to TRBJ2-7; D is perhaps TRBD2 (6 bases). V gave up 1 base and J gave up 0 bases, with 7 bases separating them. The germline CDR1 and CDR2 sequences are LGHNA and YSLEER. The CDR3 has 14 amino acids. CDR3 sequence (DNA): TGCGCCAGCAGCCAAGTGCGGGACTCCTACGAGCAGTACTTC. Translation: CASSQVRDSYEQYF.

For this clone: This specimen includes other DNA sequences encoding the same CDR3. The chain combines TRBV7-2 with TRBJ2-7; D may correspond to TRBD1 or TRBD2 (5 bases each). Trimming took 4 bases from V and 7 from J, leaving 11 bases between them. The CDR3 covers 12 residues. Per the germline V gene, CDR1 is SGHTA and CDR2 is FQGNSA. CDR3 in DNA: TGTGCCAGCAGCTCGGGACCGGGGGAGCAGTACTTC. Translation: CASSSGPGEQYF. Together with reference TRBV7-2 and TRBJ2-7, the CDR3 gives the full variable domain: GAGVSQSPSNKVTEKGKDVELRCDPISGHTALYWYRQSLGQGLEFLIYFQGNSAPDKSGLPSDRFSAERTGGSVSTLTIQRTQQEDSAVYLCASSSGPGEQYFGPGTRLTVT.

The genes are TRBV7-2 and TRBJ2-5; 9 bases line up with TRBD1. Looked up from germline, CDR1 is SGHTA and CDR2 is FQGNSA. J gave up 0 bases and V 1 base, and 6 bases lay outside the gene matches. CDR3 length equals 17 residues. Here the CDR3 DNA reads TGTGCCAGCAGCTTAGGACAGGGGGGATTGTACCAAGAGACCCAGTACTTC. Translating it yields CASSLGQGGLYQETQYF.

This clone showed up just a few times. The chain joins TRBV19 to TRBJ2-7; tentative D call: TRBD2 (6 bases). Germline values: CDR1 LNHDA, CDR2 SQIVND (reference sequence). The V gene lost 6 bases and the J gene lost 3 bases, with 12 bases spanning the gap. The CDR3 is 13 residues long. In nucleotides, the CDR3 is TGTGCCAGTAGCAGGGACTTCTACTACGAGCAGTACTTC. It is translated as CASSRDFYYEQYF.

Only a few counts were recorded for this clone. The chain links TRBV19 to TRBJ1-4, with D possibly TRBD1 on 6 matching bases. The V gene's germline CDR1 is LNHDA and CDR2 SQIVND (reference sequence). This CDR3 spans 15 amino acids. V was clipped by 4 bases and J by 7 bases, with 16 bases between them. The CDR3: CASSTSGSRGEKLFF. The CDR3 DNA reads TGTGCCAGTAGTACGTCAGGGTCCAGGGGTGAAAAACTGTTTTTT.

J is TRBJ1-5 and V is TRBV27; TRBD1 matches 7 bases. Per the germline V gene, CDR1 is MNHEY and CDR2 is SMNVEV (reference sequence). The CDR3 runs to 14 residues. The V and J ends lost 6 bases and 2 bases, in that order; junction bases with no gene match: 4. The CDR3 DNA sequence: TGTGCCAGCAGCCCAGGACAGGGCAATCAGCCCCAGCATTTT. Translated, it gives CASSPGQGNQPQHF.

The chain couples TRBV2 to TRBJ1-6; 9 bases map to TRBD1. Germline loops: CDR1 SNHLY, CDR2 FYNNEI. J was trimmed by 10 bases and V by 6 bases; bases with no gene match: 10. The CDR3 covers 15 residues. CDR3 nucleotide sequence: TGTGCCAGCAGCCGAAAGGGACAGGGAGGCTCACCCCTCCACTTT. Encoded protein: CASSRKGQGGSPLHF.

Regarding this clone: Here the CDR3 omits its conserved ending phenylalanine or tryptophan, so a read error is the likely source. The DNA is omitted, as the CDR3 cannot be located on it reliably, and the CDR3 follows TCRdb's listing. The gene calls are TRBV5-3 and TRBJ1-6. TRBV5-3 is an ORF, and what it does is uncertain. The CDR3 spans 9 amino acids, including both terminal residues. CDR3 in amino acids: CARSSGRVV.

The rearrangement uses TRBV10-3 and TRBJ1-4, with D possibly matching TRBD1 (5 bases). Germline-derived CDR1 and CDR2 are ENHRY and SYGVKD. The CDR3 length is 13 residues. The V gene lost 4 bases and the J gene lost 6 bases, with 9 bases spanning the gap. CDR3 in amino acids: CAISVIGDEKLFF. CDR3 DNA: TGTGCCATCAGTGTTATAGGGGATGAAAAACTGTTTTTT.

The CDR3 DNA reads as TGTGCCAGCAGTTTTAGGGTTAGGCAGACCCAGTACTTC. It specifies CASSFRVRQTQYF. The rearrangement joins TRBV28 to TRBJ2-5; D is unresolved. Trimming took 3 bases from V and 6 from J, leaving 11 bases between them. The V gene's germline CDR1 is MDHEN and CDR2 SYDVKM. The CDR3 extends over 13 amino acids.

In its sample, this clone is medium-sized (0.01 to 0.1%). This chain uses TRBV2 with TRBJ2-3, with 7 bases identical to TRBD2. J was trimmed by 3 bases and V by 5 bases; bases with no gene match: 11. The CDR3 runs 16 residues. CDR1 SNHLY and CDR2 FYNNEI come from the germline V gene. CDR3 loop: CASSPYGGGSTDTQYF. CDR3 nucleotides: TGTGCCAGCAGTCCCTATGGCGGGGGTTCTACAGATACGCAGTATTTT. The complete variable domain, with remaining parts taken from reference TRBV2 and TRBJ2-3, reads EPEVTQTPSHQVTQMGQEVILRCVPISNHLYFYWYRQILGQKVEFLVSFYNNEISEKSEIFDDQFSVERPDGSNFTLKIRSTKLEDSAMYFCASSPYGGGSTDTQYFGPGTRLTVL.

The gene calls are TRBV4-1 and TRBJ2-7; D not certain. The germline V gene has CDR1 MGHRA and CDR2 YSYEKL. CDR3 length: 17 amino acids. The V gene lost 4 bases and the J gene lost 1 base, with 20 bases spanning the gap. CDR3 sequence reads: CASSRQHRLEYSYEQYF. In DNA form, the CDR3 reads TGCGCCAGCAGCCGACAACACCGATTAGAATATTCCTACGAGCAGTACTTC.

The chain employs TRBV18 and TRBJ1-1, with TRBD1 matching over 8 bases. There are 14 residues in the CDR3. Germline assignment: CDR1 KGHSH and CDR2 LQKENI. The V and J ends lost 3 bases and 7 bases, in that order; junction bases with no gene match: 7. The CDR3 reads CASSPRTGWLEAFF. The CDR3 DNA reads TGTGCCAGCTCACCCCGGACAGGGTGGCTTGAAGCTTTCTTT. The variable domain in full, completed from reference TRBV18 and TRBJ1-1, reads NAGVMQNPRHLVRRRGQEARLRCSPMKGHSHVYWYRQLPEEGLKFMVYLQKENIIDESGMPKERFSAEFPKEGPSILRIQQVVRGDSAAYFCASSPRTGWLEAFFGQGTRLTVV.

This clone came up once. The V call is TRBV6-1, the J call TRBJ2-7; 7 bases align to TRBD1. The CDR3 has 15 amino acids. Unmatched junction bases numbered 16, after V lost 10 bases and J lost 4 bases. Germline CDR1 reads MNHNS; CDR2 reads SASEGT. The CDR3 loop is CATATGRILGYEQYF. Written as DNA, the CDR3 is TGTGCCACCGCGACAGGGCGCATTCTAGGGTACGAGCAGTACTTC.

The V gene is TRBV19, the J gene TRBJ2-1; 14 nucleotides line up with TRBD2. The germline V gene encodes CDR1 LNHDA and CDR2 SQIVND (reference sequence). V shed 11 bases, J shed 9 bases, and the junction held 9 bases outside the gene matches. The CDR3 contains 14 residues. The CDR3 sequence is CAAKTSGGAGEQFF. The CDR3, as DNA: TGTGCCGCCAAGACTAGCGGGGGGGCCGGTGAGCAGTTCTTC.

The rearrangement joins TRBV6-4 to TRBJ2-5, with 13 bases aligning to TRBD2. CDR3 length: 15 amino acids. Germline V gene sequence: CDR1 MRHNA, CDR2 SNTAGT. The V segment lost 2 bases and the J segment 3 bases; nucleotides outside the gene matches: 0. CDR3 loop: CASSDGTSGEETQYF. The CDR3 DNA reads TGTGCCAGCAGTGACGGGACTAGCGGGGAAGAGACCCAGTACTTC.

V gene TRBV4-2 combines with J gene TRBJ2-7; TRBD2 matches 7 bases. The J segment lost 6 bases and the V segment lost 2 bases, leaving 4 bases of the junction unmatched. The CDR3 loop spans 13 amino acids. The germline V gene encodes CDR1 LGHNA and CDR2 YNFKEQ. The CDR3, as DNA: TGTGCCAGCAGCCAACAAACGGGGGGCGAGCAGTACTTC. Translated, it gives CASSQQTGGEQYF.

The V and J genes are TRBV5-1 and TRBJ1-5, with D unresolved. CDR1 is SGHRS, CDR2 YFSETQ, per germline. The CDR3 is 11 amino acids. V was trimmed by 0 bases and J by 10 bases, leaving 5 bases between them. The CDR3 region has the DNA TGCGCCAGCAGCTTGGGTGCTCCCCAGCATTTT. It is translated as CASSLGAPQHF.

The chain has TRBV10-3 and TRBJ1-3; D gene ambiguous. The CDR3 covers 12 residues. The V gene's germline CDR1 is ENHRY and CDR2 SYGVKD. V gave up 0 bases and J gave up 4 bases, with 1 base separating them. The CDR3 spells CAISESGNTIYF. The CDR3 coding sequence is TGTGCCATCAGTGAGTCCGGAAACACCATATATTTT.